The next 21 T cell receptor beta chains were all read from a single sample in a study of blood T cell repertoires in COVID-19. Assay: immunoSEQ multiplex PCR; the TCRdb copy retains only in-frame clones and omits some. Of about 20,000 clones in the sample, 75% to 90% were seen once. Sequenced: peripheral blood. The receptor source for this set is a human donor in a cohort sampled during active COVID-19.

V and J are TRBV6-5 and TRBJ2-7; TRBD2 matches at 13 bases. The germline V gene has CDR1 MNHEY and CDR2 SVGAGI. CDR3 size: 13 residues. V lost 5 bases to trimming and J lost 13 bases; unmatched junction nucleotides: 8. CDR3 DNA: TGTGCCAGCAGTAACGGACTAGCGGGGGTTGGATACTTC. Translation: CASSNGLAGVGYF.

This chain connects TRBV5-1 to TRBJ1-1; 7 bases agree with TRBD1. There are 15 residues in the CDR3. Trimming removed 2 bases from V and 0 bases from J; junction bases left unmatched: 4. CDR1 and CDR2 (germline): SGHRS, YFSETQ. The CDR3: CASSLDRAVNTEAFF. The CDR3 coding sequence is TGCGCCAGCAGCTTAGACAGGGCAGTGAACACTGAAGCTTTCTTT.

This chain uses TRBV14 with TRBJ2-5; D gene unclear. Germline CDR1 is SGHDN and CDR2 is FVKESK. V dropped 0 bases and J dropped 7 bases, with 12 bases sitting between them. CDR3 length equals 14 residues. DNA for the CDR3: TGTGCCAGCAGCCAAGATCCCTTCGCCGGGACCCAGTACTTC. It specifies CASSQDPFAGTQYF.

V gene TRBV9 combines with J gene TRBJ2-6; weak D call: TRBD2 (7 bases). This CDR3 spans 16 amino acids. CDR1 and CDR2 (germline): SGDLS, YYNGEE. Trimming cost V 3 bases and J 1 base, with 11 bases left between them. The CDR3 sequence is CASSARGLSGANVLTF. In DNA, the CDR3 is TGTGCCAGCAGCGCGCGGGGGCTTTCTGGGGCCAACGTCCTGACTTTC.

Here the CDR3 reads CASSEYGTIAGEQYF. For the CDR3, the DNA is TGTGCCAGCAGTGAATACGGCACCATAGCGGGGGAGCAGTACTTC. V gene TRBV25-1 combines with J gene TRBJ2-7; 8 bases fit TRBD2. CDR1 is MGHDK, CDR2 SYGVNS, per germline. The CDR3 runs 15 residues. The J segment lost 7 bases and the V segment lost 0 bases, leaving 8 bases of the junction unmatched.

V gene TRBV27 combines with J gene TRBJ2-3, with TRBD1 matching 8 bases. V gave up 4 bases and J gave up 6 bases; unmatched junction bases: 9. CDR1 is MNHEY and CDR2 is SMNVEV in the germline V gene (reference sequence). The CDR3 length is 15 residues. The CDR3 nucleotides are TGTGCCAGCAGTTACGGACAGGGTTTATGGGATACGCAGTATTTT. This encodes CASSYGQGLWDTQYF.

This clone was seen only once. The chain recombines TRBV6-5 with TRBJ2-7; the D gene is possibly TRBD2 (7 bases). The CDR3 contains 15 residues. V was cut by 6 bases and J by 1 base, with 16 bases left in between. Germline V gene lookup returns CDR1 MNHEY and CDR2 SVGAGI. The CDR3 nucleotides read TGTGCCAGCAGCCAGGGTGGGGGGGCTTCCTACGAGCAGTACTTC. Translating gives CASSQGGGASYEQYF.

The CDR3 sequence is CASSSLAGVYEQYF. CDR3 DNA sequence: TGTGCCAGCAGTTCCCTAGCGGGAGTTTACGAGCAGTACTTC. The V call is TRBV6-2 or TRBV6-3, the J call TRBJ2-7; 10 bases fit TRBD2. Trimming took 4 bases from V and 4 from J; bases not matched to a gene: 4. This CDR3 spans 14 amino acids. Germline V gives CDR1 MNHEY, CDR2 SVGEGT.

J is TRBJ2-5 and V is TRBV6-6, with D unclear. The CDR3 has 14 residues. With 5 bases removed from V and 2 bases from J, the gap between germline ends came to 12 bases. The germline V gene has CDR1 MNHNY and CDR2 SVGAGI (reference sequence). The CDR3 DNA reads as TGTGCCAGCAGTACCGAGGCAGTACAAGAGACCCAGTACTTC. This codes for CASSTEAVQETQYF.

As DNA, the CDR3 is TGTGCCAGCAGTCAAATAGCGGGAGATGAGCAGTTCTTC. Translated: CASSQIAGDEQFF. The chain uses TRBV28 and TRBJ2-1, with 9 bases lining up with TRBD2. V gave up 5 bases and J gave up 8 bases; unmatched junction bases: 4. Germline lookup yields CDR1 MDHEN and CDR2 SYDVKM. The CDR3 sequence is 13 residues long. The full variable domain, rest sourced from reference TRBV28 and TRBJ2-1, is DVKVTQSSRYLVKRTGEKVFLECVQDMDHENMFWYRQDPGLGLRLIYFSYDVKMKEKGDIPEGYSVSREKKERFSLILESASTNQTSMYLCASSQIAGDEQFFGPGTRLTVL.

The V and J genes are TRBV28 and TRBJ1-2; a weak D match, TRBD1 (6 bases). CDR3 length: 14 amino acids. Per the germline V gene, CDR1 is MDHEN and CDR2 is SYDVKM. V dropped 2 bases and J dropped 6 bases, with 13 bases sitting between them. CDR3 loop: CASSLAKGGNGYTF. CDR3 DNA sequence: TGTGCCAGCAGTTTAGCAAAGGGGGGGAATGGCTACACCTTC.

This CDR3 reads CASSPSVVSAGGRNEQFF. The CDR3 DNA reads TGTGCCAGCTCACCCTCGGTTGTTTCTGCGGGAGGACGAAATGAGCAGTTCTTC. V and J are TRBV18 and TRBJ2-1; TRBD2 matches at 8 bases. The V gene end was trimmed by 3 bases and the J gene end by 7 bases; junction bases not matched to a gene: 17. Per germline, CDR1 KGHSH and CDR2 LQKENI. The CDR3 is 18 residues long.

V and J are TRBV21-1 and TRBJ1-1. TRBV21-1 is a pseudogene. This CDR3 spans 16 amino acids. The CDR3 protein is CASRWLIRTLNTEAFF. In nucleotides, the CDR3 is TGTGCCAGCAGATGGTTGATCCGGACTCTGAACACTGAAGCTTTCTTT.

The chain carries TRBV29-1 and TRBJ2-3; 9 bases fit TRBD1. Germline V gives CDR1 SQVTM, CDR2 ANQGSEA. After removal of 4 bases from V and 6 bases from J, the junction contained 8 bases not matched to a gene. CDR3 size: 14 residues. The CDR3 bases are TGCAGCGTTGTCCCGGGACAGGGCAGGGATACGCAGTATTTT. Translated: CSVVPGQGRDTQYF.

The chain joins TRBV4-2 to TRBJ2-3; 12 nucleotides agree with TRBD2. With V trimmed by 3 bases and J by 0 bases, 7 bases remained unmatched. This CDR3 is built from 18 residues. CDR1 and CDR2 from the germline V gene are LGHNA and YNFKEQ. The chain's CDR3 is CASSQMGLAGASTDTQYF. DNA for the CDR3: TGTGCCAGCAGCCAGATGGGACTAGCGGGTGCTAGCACAGATACGCAGTATTTT.

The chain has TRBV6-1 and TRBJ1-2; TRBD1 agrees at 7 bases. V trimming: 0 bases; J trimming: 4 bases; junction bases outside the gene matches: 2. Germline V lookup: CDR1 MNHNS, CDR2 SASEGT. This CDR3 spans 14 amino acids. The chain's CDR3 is CASSEAGGGYGYTF. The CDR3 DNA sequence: TGTGCCAGCAGTGAAGCAGGGGGCGGCTATGGCTACACCTTC.

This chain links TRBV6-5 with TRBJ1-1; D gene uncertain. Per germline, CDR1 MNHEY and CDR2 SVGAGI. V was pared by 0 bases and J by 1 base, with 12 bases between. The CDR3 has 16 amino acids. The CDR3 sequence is CASSYSRARANTEAFF. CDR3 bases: TGTGCCAGCAGTTACTCGCGGGCCCGGGCGAACACTGAAGCTTTCTTT.

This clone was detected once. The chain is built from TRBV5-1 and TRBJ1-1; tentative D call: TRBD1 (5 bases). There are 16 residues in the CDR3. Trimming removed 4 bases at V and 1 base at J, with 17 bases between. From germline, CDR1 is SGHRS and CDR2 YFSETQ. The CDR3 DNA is TGCGCCAGCAGCCAAATTCCGGGACTCTCGAACACTGAAGCTTTCTTT. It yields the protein CASSQIPGLSNTEAFF.

CDR3 in DNA: TGTGCCAGCAGTTTATCTGTGCAGTACTTC. Its protein is CASSLSVQYF. The chain carries TRBV12-3 or TRBV12-4 and TRBJ2-7; D remains ambiguous. Deletions cut 2 bases from V and 9 bases from J, with 5 bases between. The CDR3 is made up of 10 amino acids.

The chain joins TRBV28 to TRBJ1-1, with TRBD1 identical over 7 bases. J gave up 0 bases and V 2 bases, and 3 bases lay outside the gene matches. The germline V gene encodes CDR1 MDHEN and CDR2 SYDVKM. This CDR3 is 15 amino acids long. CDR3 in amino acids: CASSLPGTVNTEAFF. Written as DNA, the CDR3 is TGTGCCAGCAGTTTACCGGGGACAGTGAACACTGAAGCTTTCTTT. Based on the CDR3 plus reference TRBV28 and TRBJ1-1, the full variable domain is DVKVTQSSRYLVKRTGEKVFLECVQDMDHENMFWYRQDPGLGLRLIYFSYDVKMKEKGDIPEGYSVSREKKERFSLILESASTNQTSMYLCASSLPGTVNTEAFFGQGTRLTVV.

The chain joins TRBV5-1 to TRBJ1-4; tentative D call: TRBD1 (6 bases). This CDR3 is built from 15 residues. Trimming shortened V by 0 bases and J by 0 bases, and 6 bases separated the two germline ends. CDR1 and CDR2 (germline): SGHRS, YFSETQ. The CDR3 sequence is CASSLAGATNEKLFF. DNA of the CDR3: TGCGCCAGCAGCTTGGCAGGGGCAACTAATGAAAAACTGTTTTTT.